Shown below are 30 T cell receptor beta chains from a single sample sequenced in a study of early T cells in non-severe SARS-CoV-2 infection. TCRdb passed the 5' RACE reads through MiXCR, listing each CDR3 protein once. The sample has 70,000 to 90,000 distinct CDR3 sequences; approximately 12% are singletons. The sample was whole blood. The receptors derive from an adult who was a healthcare worker with PCR-confirmed SARS-CoV-2 infection or an uninfected control (not recorded which).

This clonotype was seen more than once but under ten times. V and J are TRBV6-6 and TRBJ2-7, with TRBD2 as a possible D gene (5 bases). The CDR3 consists of 17 residues. V lost 6 bases and J lost 1, with 22 bases in between. The V gene's germline CDR1 is MNHNY and CDR2 SVGAGI (reference sequence). The CDR3 coding sequence is TGTGCCAGCAGCCCCGACCCGCGACTACTAGTTTCCTACGAGCAGTACTTC. This encodes CASSPDPRLLVSYEQYF.

The chain recombines TRBV9 with TRBJ1-1; possible D gene TRBD1, 5 bases. This CDR3 has 11 amino acids. Trimming removed 9 bases at V and 8 bases at J, with 14 bases between. Looked up from germline, CDR1 is SGDLS and CDR2 is YYNGEE. Here the CDR3 reads CATQLHREAFF. CDR3 bases: TGTGCCACGCAGTTACACAGGGAAGCTTTCTTT.

This clonotype was observed many times. The V and J genes are TRBV6-2 or TRBV6-3 and TRBJ2-1; the D is unclear. The CDR3 runs 15 residues. Trimming cost V 2 bases and J 0 bases, with 8 bases left between them. Germline loops: CDR1 MNHEY, CDR2 SVGEGT. The CDR3 loop reads CASSYGGVSYNEQFF. As DNA, the CDR3 is TGTGCCAGCAGTTACGGCGGAGTCTCCTACAATGAGCAGTTCTTC.

This clonotype was detected only a few times. The rearrangement uses TRBV28 and TRBJ2-1; possibly TRBD2 for D (5 bases). This CDR3 has 13 residues. The V gene lost 8 bases and the J gene lost 6 bases, with 14 bases spanning the gap. The germline gives CDR1 MDHEN, CDR2 SYDVKM. CDR3 bases: TGTGCCAGCGGACGCGGGTCCATCAATGAGCAGTTCTTC. It is translated as CASGRGSINEQFF.

This clonotype was detected a few times. The V and J genes are TRBV24-1 and TRBJ2-1; 11 positions agree with TRBD1. The CDR3 runs 15 residues. Germline V CDR1 and CDR2: KGHDR, SFDVKD. Losses at the gene ends were 3 bases for V and 7 bases for J; bases not matched to a gene: 4. The CDR3 loop reads CATSDPGQGVNEQFF. As DNA, the CDR3 is TGTGCCACCAGTGATCCGGGACAGGGGGTTAATGAGCAGTTCTTC.

This clonotype was detected only a few times. This chain connects TRBV11-3 to TRBJ2-7; D is perhaps TRBD2 (5 bases). This CDR3 has 14 amino acids. The germline V gene has CDR1 SGHNT and CDR2 YENEEA. V lost 5 bases, J lost 5 bases, and 16 bases lay in between. The CDR3 reads CASSPGIMEHEQYF. In DNA form, the CDR3 reads TGTGCCAGCAGCCCGGGAATTATGGAACACGAGCAGTACTTC.

This chain links TRBV28 with TRBJ2-6, with a possible D match to TRBD2 (5 bases). V was pared by 6 bases and J by 0 bases, with 15 bases between. In germline, CDR1 is MDHEN, CDR2 SYDVKM. CDR3 size: 17 residues. CDR3: CASSRVVGSSGANVLTF. CDR3 sequence (DNA): TGTGCCAGCAGCCGAGTGGTTGGGAGCTCTGGGGCCAACGTCCTGACTTTC.

The chain combines TRBV20-1 with TRBJ2-5, with 7 bases aligning to TRBD2. The CDR3 consists of 16 residues. CDR1 and CDR2 (germline): DFQATT, SNEGSKA (reference sequence). J gave up 1 base and V 0 bases, and 8 bases lay outside the gene matches. As DNA, the CDR3 is TGCAGTGCTAGAGATTCCCTAGCGGACATCCAAGAGACCCAGTACTTC. Amino acid sequence: CSARDSLADIQETQYF.

This clonotype was recorded a few times. A read error may account for a junction end that differs from germline. The rearrangement joins TRBV20-1 to TRBJ2-3; maybe TRBD1 (6 bases). The CDR3 runs 10 residues. CDR1 is DFQATT and CDR2 is SNEGSKA in the germline V gene (reference sequence). The CDR3 nucleotides read TGCAGTGCTAGAGAGCACAGGGTGAATTTT. It encodes CSAREHRVNF.

The CDR3 DNA is TGCAGTGCTAGACCCTTTAGCGGGCGGACTAGCACAGATACGCAGTATTTT. Translation gives CSARPFSGRTSTDTQYF. This chain links TRBV20-1 with TRBJ2-3, with TRBD2 matching 7 bases. The CDR3 extends over 17 amino acids. The junction had 11 bases not matched to a gene; V was cut back by 2 bases and J by 0 bases. CDR1 is DFQATT and CDR2 is SNEGSKA in the germline V gene (reference sequence).

The V gene is TRBV5-4, the J gene TRBJ2-7, with D unresolved. Between the trimmed V and J ends, which lost 0 bases and 5 bases, there was a span of 6 bases. The V gene's germline CDR1 is SGHNT and CDR2 YYREEE (reference sequence). The CDR3 runs 12 residues. The DNA of the CDR3 is TGTGCCAGCAGCTTGGTGACGAACGAGCAGTACTTC. Translated, it gives CASSLVTNEQYF.

The gene calls are TRBV12-3 or TRBV12-4 and TRBJ2-5; the D is unclear. There are 14 residues in the CDR3. The V gene lost 3 bases and the J gene lost 1 base, with 9 bases spanning the gap. DNA of the CDR3: TGTGCCAGCAGTTTGTTAAGTTTCCAAGAGACCCAGTACTTC. This sequence encodes CASSLLSFQETQYF.

This clonotype was recorded many times. The chain uses TRBV6-5 and TRBJ2-1; D is undetermined. The CDR3 length is 12 residues. CDR1 and CDR2 (germline): MNHEY, SVGAGI. V gave up 2 bases and J gave up 10 bases, with 9 bases separating them. The CDR3 DNA sequence: TGTGCCAGCAGTTACAGTAGTGACGAGCAGTTCTTC. Its protein product is CASSYSSDEQFF.

The rearrangement links TRBV18 to TRBJ2-7; D remains ambiguous. The V end was cut by 9 bases, the J end by 0 bases, with 18 bases between. CDR1 and CDR2 (germline): KGHSH, LQKENI. CDR3 length equals 15 residues. CDR3 in amino acids: CASSGPSTSSYEQYF. The CDR3 DNA reads TGTGCCAGTTCCGGGCCGAGTACCTCCTCCTACGAGCAGTACTTC. The full variable domain, its missing parts supplied by reference TRBV18 and TRBJ2-7, is NAGVMQNPRHLVRRRGQEARLRCSPMKGHSHVYWYRQLPEEGLKFMVYLQKENIIDESGMPKERFSAEFPKEGPSILRIQQVVRGDSAAYFCASSGPSTSSYEQYFGPGTRLTVT.

The table lists this clonotype with many counts. The rearrangement uses TRBV20-1 and TRBJ2-7, with 7 bases identical to TRBD1. The CDR3 loop spans 14 amino acids. The germline gives CDR1 DFQATT, CDR2 SNEGSKA (reference sequence). V lost 1 base, J lost 6 bases, and 9 bases stayed unmatched. The CDR3 spells CSARVSAGGREQYF. Written as DNA, the CDR3 is TGCAGTGCTAGAGTATCGGCAGGGGGTCGCGAGCAGTACTTC.

This sequence joins TRBV7-9 and TRBJ1-1, with TRBD1 matching over 7 bases. After removal of 7 bases from V and 0 bases from J, the junction contained 5 bases not matched to a gene. The germline CDR1 and CDR2 sequences are SEHNR and FQNEAQ (reference sequence). The CDR3 has 14 amino acids. The CDR3 region is CASNDREMNTEAFF. In DNA, the CDR3 is TGTGCCAGCAACGACAGGGAAATGAACACTGAAGCTTTCTTT.

This clonotype was found a few times. V usage is TRBV20-1 and J usage is TRBJ2-7; D may correspond to TRBD1 or TRBD2 (6 bases each). Germline CDR1 reads DFQATT; CDR2 reads SNEGSKA (reference sequence). CDR3 size: 13 residues. The CDR3 DNA sequence: TGCAGCCACACAGCGGGCGGGACATACGAGCAGTACTTC. It translates to CSHTAGGTYEQYF.

The rearrangement uses TRBV12-3 or TRBV12-4 and TRBJ1-4, with D unresolved. V lost 1 base and J 5 bases, leaving 5 bases between the germline ends. The CDR3 loop spans 13 amino acids. The CDR3 here is CASSLVQNEKLFF. The DNA for the CDR3 is TGTGCCAGCAGTTTAGTACAGAATGAAAAACTGTTTTTT.

This clonotype has just a few counts. The chain combines TRBV5-1 with TRBJ2-7; TRBD2 agrees at 9 bases. Looked up from germline, CDR1 is SGHRS and CDR2 is YFSETQ. The CDR3 totals 16 residues. V lost 1 base and J lost 0; bases outside the gene matches: 5. CDR3 coding DNA: TGCGCCAGCAGCTTGACTAGCGGGTTAAGCTCCTACGAGCAGTACTTC. Protein sequence: CASSLTSGLSSYEQYF.

The chain links TRBV5-4 to TRBJ2-3, with D unresolved. Trimming took off 3 bases at V and 6 bases at J, with 5 bases between the two ends. The V gene's germline CDR1 is SGHNT and CDR2 YYREEE (reference sequence). This CDR3 spans 11 amino acids. The CDR3 sequence: CASSSSDTQYF. The CDR3 DNA sequence: TGTGCCAGCAGCTCCTCTGATACGCAGTATTTT. Filled out from reference TRBV5-4 and TRBJ2-3, the complete variable domain reads ETGVTQSPTHLIKTRGQQVTLRCSSQSGHNTVSWYQQALGQGPQFIFQYYREEENGRGNFPPRFSGLQFPNYSSELNVNALELDDSALYLCASSSSDTQYFGPGTRLTVL.

In this sample, this clonotype turned up many times. The chain employs TRBV20-1 and TRBJ2-7, with 8 bases fitting TRBD2. V lost 3 bases to trimming and J lost 0 bases; unmatched junction nucleotides: 1. Germline V gives CDR1 DFQATT, CDR2 SNEGSKA (reference sequence). This CDR3 region has 13 residues. The CDR3 coding sequence is TGCAGTGCTAGCGGGAGGGCCTCCTACGAGCAGTACTTC. Translated, it gives CSASGRASYEQYF.

The sample holds many counts of this clonotype. This chain connects TRBV27 to TRBJ2-7, with TRBD1 matching over 10 bases. This CDR3 has 13 residues. Germline V lookup: CDR1 MNHEY, CDR2 SMNVEV (reference sequence). After removal of 5 bases from V and 6 bases from J, the junction contained 4 bases not matched to a gene. The CDR3 here is CASSRQGASEQYF. CDR3 nucleotides: TGTGCCAGCAGTCGACAGGGGGCCTCCGAGCAGTACTTC.

In its sample, this clonotype was seen a few times. The rearrangement links TRBV10-2 to TRBJ2-7; TRBD1 matches at 7 bases. The CDR3 extends over 13 amino acids. Looked up from germline, CDR1 is WSHSY and CDR2 is SAAADI. With V trimmed by 7 bases and J by 2 bases, 5 bases remained unmatched. The CDR3 DNA reads TGCGCCAGCACGGCCGGGACAGCCTACGAGCAGTACTTC. It encodes CASTAGTAYEQYF.

This clonotype was seen repeatedly, ten times or more. J is TRBJ1-5 and V is TRBV19; no firm D call. This CDR3 spans 13 amino acids. V lost 7 bases and J 1 base, leaving 8 bases between the germline ends. Looked up from germline, CDR1 is LNHDA and CDR2 is SQIVND (reference sequence). The CDR3 DNA sequence: TGTGCCAGTAACGGGTTAAGCAATCAGCCCCAGCATTTT. Translated, it gives CASNGLSNQPQHF.

This clonotype was seen many times. This chain connects TRBV20-1 to TRBJ2-1; 11 bases match TRBD2. The CDR3 runs to 17 residues. In germline, CDR1 is DFQATT, CDR2 SNEGSKA (reference sequence). V was pared by 5 bases and J by 0 bases, with 9 bases of the junction left unmatched. The CDR3 loop reads CSAPGLAAFPSYNEQFF. The CDR3 bases are TGCAGTGCTCCGGGACTAGCGGCTTTTCCCTCCTACAATGAGCAGTTCTTC.

A note on this clonotype: Since a much larger clone is just one base distant, this may be a read error. The V and J genes are TRBV3-1 and TRBJ2-2, with no clear D. The CDR3 has 19 residues. CDR1 LGHDT and CDR2 YNNKEL come from the germline V gene (reference sequence). CDR3 residues: CARSQVVGTVKGNTGELFF. CDR3 DNA: TGTGCCAGAAGCCAAGTGGTGGGTACTGTAAAAGGGAACACCGGGGAGCTGTTTTTT.

V and J are TRBV7-9 and TRBJ2-5; possibly TRBD2 for D (6 bases). Trimming took off 3 bases at V and 3 bases at J, with 17 bases between the two ends. The germline gives CDR1 SEHNR, CDR2 FQNEAQ (reference sequence). This CDR3 region has 16 residues. CDR3 DNA sequence: TGTGCCAGCAGCTTGTCGTACGGGAGATATGAAGAGACCCAGTACTTC. This translates into CASSLSYGRYEETQYF.

The V and J genes are TRBV29-1 and TRBJ1-5; D unclear. The CDR3 has 12 amino acids. Germline CDR1 reads SQVTM; CDR2 reads ANQGSEA. V shed 5 bases and J shed 4 bases, with 9 bases lying between them. This CDR3 reads CSVREANQPQHF. The CDR3, as DNA: TGCAGCGTTCGGGAGGCAAATCAGCCCCAGCATTTT.

In its sample, this clonotype was seen a few times. The chain is built from TRBV7-3 and TRBJ2-1, with 13 bases aligning to TRBD2. Germline trimming cut 2 bases from V and 5 bases from J; bases unmatched to any gene: 3. Germline V lookup: CDR1 SGHTA, CDR2 FQGTGA. The CDR3 runs 16 residues. The CDR3 reads CASSLWTSGRNNEQFF. The DNA for the CDR3 is TGTGCCAGCAGCTTATGGACTAGCGGGAGAAACAATGAGCAGTTCTTC. The full variable domain, its missing parts supplied by reference TRBV7-3 and TRBJ2-1, is GAGVSQTPSNKVTEKGKYVELRCDPISGHTALYWYRQSLGQGPEFLIYFQGTGAADDSGLPNDRFFAVRPEGSVSTLKIQRTERGDSAVYLCASSLWTSGRNNEQFFGPGTRLTVL.

This clonotype was recorded many times. The chain carries TRBV4-1 and TRBJ1-1; 7 bases are shared with TRBD1. With V trimmed by 4 bases and J by 0 bases, 5 bases remained unmatched. The CDR3 is made up of 15 amino acids. Germline CDR1 is MGHRA and CDR2 is YSYEKL. The CDR3 spells CASSLTGPMNTEAFF. The CDR3 DNA sequence: TGCGCCAGCAGCCTGACAGGGCCCATGAACACTGAAGCTTTCTTT.